This T cell receptor beta chain was identified during a study of T cells in localized non-small cell lung cancer. The method was immunoSEQ multiplex PCR; TCRdb's version includes in-frame clones alone and lacks a portion of them. The sample holds some 37,000 clones, approximately 88% seen once. Comment on this clone: Its specificity is unknown.

Study conclusions and caveats: Clonality of T cells reached its maximum in uninvolved adjacent lung, surpassing tumor.

Sample: peripheral blood, taken before any cancer treatment. This TCR was recovered from a woman aged 35 to 70 with stage I lung adenocarcinoma.

The DNA of the CDR3 is TGTGCCAGCACCCTTCGGGGGACGGCCTACGAGCAGTACTTC. It translates to CASTLRGTAYEQYF. The chain combines TRBV16 with TRBJ2-7, with a weak D call TRBD2 (6 bases). This CDR3 has 14 residues. Germline values: CDR1 KGHSY, CDR2 FQNENV. V lost 7 bases and J lost 2, with 15 bases in between.